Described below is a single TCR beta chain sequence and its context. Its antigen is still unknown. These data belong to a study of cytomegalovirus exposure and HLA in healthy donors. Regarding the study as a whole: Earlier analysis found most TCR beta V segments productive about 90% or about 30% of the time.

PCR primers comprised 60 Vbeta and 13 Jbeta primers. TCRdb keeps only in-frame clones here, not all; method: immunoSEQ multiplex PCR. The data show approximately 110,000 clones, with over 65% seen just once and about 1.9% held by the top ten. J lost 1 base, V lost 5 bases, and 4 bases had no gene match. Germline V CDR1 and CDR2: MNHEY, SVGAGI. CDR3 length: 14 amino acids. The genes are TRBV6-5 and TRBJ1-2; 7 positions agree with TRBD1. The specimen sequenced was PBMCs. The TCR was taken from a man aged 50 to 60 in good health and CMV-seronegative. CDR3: CASSKDRDNYGYTF. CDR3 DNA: TGTGCCAGCAGTAAAGACAGGGATAACTATGGCTACACCTTC.